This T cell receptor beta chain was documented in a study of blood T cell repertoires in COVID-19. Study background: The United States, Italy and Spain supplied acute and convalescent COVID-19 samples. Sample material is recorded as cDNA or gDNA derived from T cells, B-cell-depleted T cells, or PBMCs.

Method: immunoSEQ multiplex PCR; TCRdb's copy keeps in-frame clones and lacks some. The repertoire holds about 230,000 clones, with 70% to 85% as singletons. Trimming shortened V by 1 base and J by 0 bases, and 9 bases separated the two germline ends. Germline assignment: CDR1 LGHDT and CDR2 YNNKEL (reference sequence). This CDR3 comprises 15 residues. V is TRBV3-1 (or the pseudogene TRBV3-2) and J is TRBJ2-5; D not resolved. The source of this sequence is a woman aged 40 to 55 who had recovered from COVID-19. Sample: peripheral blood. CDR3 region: CASSQGNSNQETQYF. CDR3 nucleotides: TGTGCCAGCAGCCAAGGCAACAGCAACCAAGAGACCCAGTACTTC.